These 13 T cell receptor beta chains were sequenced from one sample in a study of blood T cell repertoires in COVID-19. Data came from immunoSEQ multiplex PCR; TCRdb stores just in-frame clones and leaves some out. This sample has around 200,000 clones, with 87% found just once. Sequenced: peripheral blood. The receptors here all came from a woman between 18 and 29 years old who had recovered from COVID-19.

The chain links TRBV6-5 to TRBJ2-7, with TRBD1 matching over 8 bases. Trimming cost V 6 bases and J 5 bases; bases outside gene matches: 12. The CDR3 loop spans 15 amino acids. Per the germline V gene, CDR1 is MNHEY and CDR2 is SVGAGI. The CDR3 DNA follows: TGTGCCAGCAGCTCCCGGACAGGGAGATTTGACGAGCAGTACTTC. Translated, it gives CASSSRTGRFDEQYF.

CDR3 DNA sequence: TGTGCCAGCAGCTTAGTAGAGGGGGTTTACAATGAGCAGTTCTTC. It yields the protein CASSLVEGVYNEQFF. The rearrangement links TRBV7-9 to TRBJ2-1; possibly TRBD1 for D (6 bases). The CDR3 has 15 amino acids. Trimming removed 1 base at V and 4 bases at J, with 11 bases between. Germline assignment: CDR1 SEHNR and CDR2 FQNEAQ (reference sequence).

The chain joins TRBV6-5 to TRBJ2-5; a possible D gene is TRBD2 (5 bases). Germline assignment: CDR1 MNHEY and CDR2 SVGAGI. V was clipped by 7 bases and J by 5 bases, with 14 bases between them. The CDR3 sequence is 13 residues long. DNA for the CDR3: TGTGCCAGCACCTCCCTAGCCCGGGAGACCCAGTACTTC. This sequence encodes CASTSLARETQYF.

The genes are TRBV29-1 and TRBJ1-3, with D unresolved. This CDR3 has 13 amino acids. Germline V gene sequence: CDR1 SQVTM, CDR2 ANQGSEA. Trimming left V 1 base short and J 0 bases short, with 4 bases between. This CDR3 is CSVEGGSGNTIYF. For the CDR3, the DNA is TGCAGCGTTGAAGGCGGCTCTGGAAACACCATATATTTT.

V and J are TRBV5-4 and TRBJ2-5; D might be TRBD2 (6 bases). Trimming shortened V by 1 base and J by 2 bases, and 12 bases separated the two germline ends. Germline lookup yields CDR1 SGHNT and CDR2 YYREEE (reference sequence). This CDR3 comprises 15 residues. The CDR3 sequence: CASSLSLARQETQYF. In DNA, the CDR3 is TGTGCCAGCAGCTTGTCGCTAGCGAGACAAGAGACCCAGTACTTC.

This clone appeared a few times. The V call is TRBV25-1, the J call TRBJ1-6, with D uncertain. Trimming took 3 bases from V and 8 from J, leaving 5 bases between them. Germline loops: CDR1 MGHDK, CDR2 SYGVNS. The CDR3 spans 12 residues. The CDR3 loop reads CASSDVYSPLHF. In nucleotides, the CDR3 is TGTGCCAGCAGTGATGTATATTCACCCCTCCACTTT.

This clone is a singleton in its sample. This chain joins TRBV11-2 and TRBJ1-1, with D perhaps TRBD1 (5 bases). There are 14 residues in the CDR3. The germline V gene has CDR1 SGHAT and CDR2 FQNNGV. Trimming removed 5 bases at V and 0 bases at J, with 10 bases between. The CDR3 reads CASSPTDVNTEAFF. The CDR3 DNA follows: TGTGCCAGCAGCCCGACAGATGTGAACACTGAAGCTTTCTTT. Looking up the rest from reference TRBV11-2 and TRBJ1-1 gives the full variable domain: EAGVAQSPRYKIIEKRQSVAFWCNPISGHATLYWYQQILGQGPKLLIQFQNNGVVDDSQLPKDRFSAERLKGVDSTLKIQPAKLEDSAVYLCASSPTDVNTEAFFGQGTRLTVV.

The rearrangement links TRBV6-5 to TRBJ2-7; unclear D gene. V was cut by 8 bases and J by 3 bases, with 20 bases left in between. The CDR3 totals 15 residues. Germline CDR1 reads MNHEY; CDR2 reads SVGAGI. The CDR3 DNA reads TGTGCCAGCGGAGCCAATTGGAGAAGTCGCTACGAGCAGTACTTC. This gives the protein CASGANWRSRYEQYF.

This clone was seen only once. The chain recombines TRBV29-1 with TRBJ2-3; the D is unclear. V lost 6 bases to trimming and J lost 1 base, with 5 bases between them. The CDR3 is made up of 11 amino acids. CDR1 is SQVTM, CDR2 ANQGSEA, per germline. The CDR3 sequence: CSVRGTDTQYF. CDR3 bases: TGCAGCGTCCGGGGCACAGATACGCAGTATTTT.

In DNA, the CDR3 is TGTGCCAGCAGTTACCGGGAGGAGGGGGAGACCCAGTACTTC. Translation gives CASSYREEGETQYF. This chain uses TRBV6-2 or TRBV6-3 with TRBJ2-5, with 7 bases identical to TRBD2. This CDR3 region has 14 residues. Germline CDR1 MNHEY, CDR2 SVGEGT. With 2 bases clipped from V and 5 bases from J, the junction kept 5 bases outside the gene matches.

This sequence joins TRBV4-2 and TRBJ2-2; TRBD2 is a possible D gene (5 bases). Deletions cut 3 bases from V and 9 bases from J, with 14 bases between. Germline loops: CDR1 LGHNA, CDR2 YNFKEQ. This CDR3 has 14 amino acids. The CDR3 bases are TGTGCCAGCAGCCACGGTAGTAGGGAGCGGGAGCTGTTTTTT. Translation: CASSHGSRERELFF.

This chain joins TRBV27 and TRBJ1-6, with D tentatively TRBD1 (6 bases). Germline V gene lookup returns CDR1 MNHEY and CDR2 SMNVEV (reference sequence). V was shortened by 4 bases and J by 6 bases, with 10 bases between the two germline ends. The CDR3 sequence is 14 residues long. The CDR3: CASSYGQPNSPLHF. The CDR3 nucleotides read TGTGCCAGCAGTTACGGACAGCCTAATTCACCCCTCCACTTT.

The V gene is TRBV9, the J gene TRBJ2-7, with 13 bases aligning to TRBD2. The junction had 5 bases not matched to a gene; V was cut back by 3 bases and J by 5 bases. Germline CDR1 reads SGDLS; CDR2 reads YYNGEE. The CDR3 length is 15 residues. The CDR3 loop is CASSAAGTSGNEQYF. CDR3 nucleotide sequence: TGTGCCAGCAGCGCAGCCGGGACTAGCGGGAACGAGCAGTACTTC.